A selection of T cell receptor beta chains follows, all from one sample in a study of T cell responses to AZD1222 COVID-19 vaccine. Clones were sequenced by immunoSEQ multiplex PCR, and TCRdb holds only the in-frame ones, with some missing. The table has over 90,000 clones, 90% seen once. The input for sequencing was peripheral blood, taken on day 0 of AZD1222 vaccination. The receptors shown here come from an adult in good health. Both conserved end residues are part of each CDR3. A D gene is named only where the DNA matches it firmly. Clone size is shown for a subset of rows, as once, few, many or a class of expanded clone.

d_call: NA; j_call: TRBJ1-1; v_call: TRBV7-2; clone_size: NA; cdr3_nt: TGTGCCAGCAGCTACAGGGTTGGGGGCACTGAAGCTTTCTTT; cdr3_aa: CASSYRVGGTEAFF
d_call: TRBD1; j_call: TRBJ2-3; v_call: TRBV5-4; clone_size: NA; cdr3_nt: TGTGCCAGCAGCTTATGGGGACAGATAAGCACAGATACGCAGTATTTT; cdr3_aa: CASSLWGQISTDTQYF
d_call: TRBD1; j_call: TRBJ1-2; v_call: TRBV4-2; clone_size: once; cdr3_nt: TGTGCCAGCAGCCAGCGGACAGGGAGTAACTATGGCTACACCTTC; cdr3_aa: CASSQRTGSNYGYTF
d_call: NA; j_call: TRBJ1-6; v_call: TRBV5-3; clone_size: NA; cdr3_nt: TGTGCCAGAAGCTCCCGGGGGATTAATTCACCCCTCCACTTT; cdr3_aa: CARSSRGINSPLHF
d_call: NA; j_call: TRBJ2-3; v_call: TRBV7-3; clone_size: NA; cdr3_nt: TGTGCCAGCAGCTCACCCACTAGCAATACGCAGTATTTT; cdr3_aa: CASSSPTSNTQYF
d_call: NA; j_call: TRBJ1-1; v_call: TRBV6-5; clone_size: few; cdr3_nt: TGTGCCAGCACTCCCCGGGAGAACACTGAAGCTTTCTTT; cdr3_aa: CASTPRENTEAFF
d_call: TRBD2; j_call: TRBJ2-3; v_call: TRBV4-1; clone_size: once; cdr3_nt: TGCGCCAGCAGCCAACGATGGACTAGCGGGGGGACAGATACGCAGTATTTT; cdr3_aa: CASSQRWTSGGTDTQYF
d_call: NA; j_call: TRBJ2-5; v_call: TRBV12-3/TRBV12-4; clone_size: NA; cdr3_nt: TGTGCCAGCGCCTCCCCCGGGGAGACCCAGTACTTC; cdr3_aa: CASASPGETQYF
d_call: TRBD2; j_call: TRBJ2-3; v_call: TRBV5-8; clone_size: NA; cdr3_nt: TGTGCCAGCACTCGACGCGGGGCACTAGCGGGGGTCTCGGATACGCAGTATTTT; cdr3_aa: CASTRRGALAGVSDTQYF
d_call: NA; j_call: TRBJ1-4; v_call: TRBV11-2; clone_size: NA; cdr3_nt: TGTGCCAGCAGCGAGGTAACAGGGTCGGATGAAAAACTGTTTTTT; cdr3_aa: CASSEVTGSDEKLFF
d_call: NA; j_call: TRBJ2-7; v_call: TRBV5-1; clone_size: NA; cdr3_nt: TGCGCCAGCAGCCGGTTGGTGGCGGGGTCCTACGAGCAGTACTTC; cdr3_aa: CASSRLVAGSYEQYF
d_call: TRBD2; j_call: TRBJ2-3; v_call: TRBV10-3; clone_size: once; cdr3_nt: TGTGCCATACTAGCGGGAGAAGATACGCAGTATTTT; cdr3_aa: CAILAGEDTQYF
d_call: TRBD1; j_call: TRBJ1-1; v_call: TRBV5-1; clone_size: NA; cdr3_nt: TGCGCCAGCAGCTTGGAGTATCCAGGGGGGGACACTGAAGCTTTCTTT; cdr3_aa: CASSLEYPGGDTEAFF
d_call: NA; j_call: TRBJ2-1; v_call: TRBV7-8; clone_size: NA; cdr3_nt: TGTGCCAGCAGCTTAGCGGGGGAAGCCTCCTACAATGAGCAGTTCTTC; cdr3_aa: CASSLAGEASYNEQFF